This T cell receptor beta chain was observed in a study of shared clonotypes between healthy human individuals. Only CD45RO-negative cells positively selected for CCR7 counted as naive CD8 cells, so terminally differentiated effector memory CD45RA+ cells were excluded. The CDR3 spans 15 residues. The V end lost 0 bases, the J end lost 6 bases, and 11 bases lay between the germline ends. Germline lookup yields CDR1 MNHEY and CDR2 SMNVEV (reference sequence). The table came from immunoSEQ multiplex PCR; TCRdb's copy has only in-frame clones and leaves some out. The sample shows 1.5 million to 2.5 million clones, over 85% of them seen only once.

Input material: naive CD8+ T cells sorted from blood. This chain connects TRBV27 to TRBJ2-2; D might be TRBD1 (6 bases). The sequence was obtained from a man aged 18 to 35 in good health. As DNA, the CDR3 is TGTGCCAGCAGTTTATCTAGCAGGGGTGCCGGGGAGCTGTTTTTT. Its translation: CASSLSSRGAGELFF.